The rows below give T cell receptor beta chains drawn from one sample of a study of cytomegalovirus exposure and HLA in healthy donors. Some clones are missing from TCRdb's copy, which holds only in-frame ones; the method was immunoSEQ multiplex PCR. The table includes about 110,000 clones, roughly three quarters detected once. Sequenced sample: PBMCs. These receptor sequences come from a man aged 25 to 45 in good health and CMV-seropositive. Both conserved end residues are part of each CDR3. D genes are given only for firm matches.

D gene	V gene	CDR3 protein
TRBD2	TRBV5-1	CASSVSSGGTDTQYF
TRBD1	TRBV7-2	CASSLATGGLSYEQYF
.	TRBV7-9	CASSSSQSEAFF
.	TRBV12-5	CASGPAGIAGELFF
.	TRBV5-8	CASSLSGEETQYF
TRBD1	TRBV11-2	CASSLQTGVNTEAFF
.	TRBV12-2	CASRPGRGEQFF
TRBD2	TRBV29-1	CSVVGTSGGAITDTQYF
.	TRBV2	CASKEAGYYNEQFF
.	TRBV7-9	CASSTKDRSPEAFF
TRBD1	TRBV5-1	CASSLWTGGEYEQYF
TRBD2	TRBV9	CASSERLAGGRDEQFF
.	TRBV6-1	CASSEGTAIDQPQHF
.	TRBV18	CASSPGDLSVYEQYF
.	TRBV6-4	CASHSPDRSRRLTEDYGYTF
TRBD1	TRBV11-2	CASSLEAQGAYEQYF
TRBD1	TRBV19	CASTETGGNGYTF
TRBD2	TRBV6-6	CASSQSGGAYEQYF
.	TRBV28	CASSSPQGRDSPLHF
TRBD1	TRBV18	CASSPEQGARTEAFF
.	TRBV25-1	CATSLGAGYTF
TRBD1	TRBV7-8	CASSLTNRGLDEQFF
.	TRBV18	CASSLQGGTEAFF
.	TRBV28	CASRSGSTETTNYGYTF
TRBD2	TRBV5-1	CASSLAAGINEQYF
.	TRBV27	CASSLTSTRDTQYF
.	TRBV18	CASSPGSRRGYTF
.	TRBV9	CASSLTKNTEAFF
TRBD1	TRBV19	CASGGQRHLNTEAFF
TRBD2	TRBV5-1	CASSPEDIAGPKETQYF
.	TRBV4-2	CASSQDSAERNSPLHF
TRBD1	TRBV5-8	CASSSMDRKGNYGYTF
.	TRBV7-2	CASSLGDNMGELFF
.	TRBV25-1	CASSEDKTTNTEAFF
TRBD1	TRBV14	CASSQVQGSNYGYTF
.	TRBV5-1	CASSLLARPQETQYF
.	TRBV7-8	CASSPRVSGEQYF
.	TRBV10-1	CASSDRGGAGEQYF
.	TRBV5-1	CASSLGVDEQFF
.	TRBV7-9	CASSSGYNEQFF
TRBD1	TRBV15	CATSREQGGSSPLHF
TRBD1	TRBV29-1	CSVLGQDGGYTF
TRBD1	TRBV10-2	CASRGQGANYGYTF
.	TRBV10-1	CASSEYRVNEQFF
.	TRBV4-1	CASSLDRYNSPLHF